A single sample gave rise to the 6 T cell receptor beta chains below, sequenced in a study of HIV-infected patients and healthy controls. Reverse transcription used approximately 500 ng RNA and constant-region primers for alpha and beta. Each of the alpha and beta chains got its own library through chain-specific third strand synthesis with indices. A single record per CDR3 protein comes from TCRdb applying MiXCR to the 5' RACE reads. The sample shows 20,000 to 30,000 distinct CDR3 sequences, 8.5% to 9% of them seen only once. The repertoire came from unfractionated whole blood and reflected all unsorted peripheral T cells. The material sequenced was blood. Receptors were obtained from an adult in good health.

The chain uses TRBV2 and TRBJ2-3; the D is unclear. V lost 4 bases and J 2 bases, leaving 16 bases between the germline ends. Germline CDR1 SNHLY, CDR2 FYNNEI. The CDR3 covers 16 residues. For the CDR3, the DNA is TGTGCCAGCAGTGTTTCAACAGACCCCTACACAGATACGCAGTATTTT. This codes for CASSVSTDPYTDTQYF. Full variable domain (outside the CDR3, taken from reference TRBV2 and TRBJ2-3): EPEVTQTPSHQVTQMGQEVILRCVPISNHLYFYWYRQILGQKVEFLVSFYNNEISEKSEIFDDQFSVERPDGSNFTLKIRSTKLEDSAMYFCASSVSTDPYTDTQYFGPGTRLTVL.

Only a few counts were recorded for this clonotype. The chain uses TRBV3-1 and TRBJ1-1; D gene ambiguous. CDR1 is LGHDT and CDR2 is YNNKEL in the germline V gene (reference sequence). Trimming removed 4 bases at V and 1 base at J, with 4 bases between. The CDR3 contains 12 residues. The chain's CDR3 is CASSPGNTEAFF. The CDR3, as DNA: TGTGCCAGCAGCCCCGGGAACACTGAAGCTTTCTTT. The full variable domain, completed using reference TRBV3-1 and TRBJ1-1, is DTAVSQTPKYLVTQMGNDKSIKCEQNLGHDTMYWYKQDSKKFLKIMFSYNNKELIINETVPNRFSPKSPDKAHLNLHINSLELGDSAVYFCASSPGNTEAFFGQGTRLTVV.

In its sample, this clonotype was seen many times. The chain uses TRBV4-1 and TRBJ1-1, with D possibly matching TRBD1 (6 bases). The CDR3 spans 17 residues. V lost 3 bases and J 2 bases, leaving 19 bases between the germline ends. Germline values: CDR1 MGHRA, CDR2 YSYEKL. CDR3 sequence: CASSQSGGPTQNTEAFF. The CDR3 nucleotides read TGCGCCAGCAGCCAGAGCGGGGGCCCAACACAAAACACTGAAGCTTTCTTT.

In its sample, this clonotype was seen many times. This sequence joins TRBV5-6 and TRBJ1-3, with D hard to call. Germline V lookup: CDR1 SGHDT, CDR2 YYEEEE. Trimming pared 0 bases from V and 0 bases from J, leaving 4 bases between. The CDR3 is 14 amino acids. This CDR3 is CASSLGISGNTIYF. The CDR3 DNA sequence: TGTGCCAGCAGCTTGGGCATCTCTGGAAACACCATATATTTT.

This clonotype has at least ten counts. The chain is built from TRBV19 and TRBJ2-3; possible D gene TRBD1, 7 bases. The CDR3 sequence is 18 residues long. Trimming pared 0 bases from V and 0 bases from J, leaving 16 bases between. Germline V lookup: CDR1 LNHDA, CDR2 SQIVND (reference sequence). The CDR3, as DNA: TGTGCCAGTAGTATAGATAAGGCAGGGGGGCCCAGCACAGATACGCAGTATTTT. It translates to CASSIDKAGGPSTDTQYF.

This clonotype was recorded many times. The chain employs TRBV7-9 and TRBJ2-5, with 7 bases matching TRBD2. V was clipped by 3 bases and J by 5 bases; unmatched bases: 3. The CDR3 has 13 amino acids. Germline V gives CDR1 SEHNR, CDR2 FQNEAQ (reference sequence). The CDR3 loop reads CASSFSGRETQYF. CDR3 in DNA: TGTGCCAGCAGCTTTAGCGGGCGGGAGACCCAGTACTTC.